This TCR beta chain was profiled in a study of early stage breast cancer tumors. The repertoire was sequenced with immunoSEQ multiplex PCR; TCRdb's copy has only in-frame clones and lacks some. The sample carries some 47,000 clones, about 80% recorded once. The length of the CDR3 is 18 residues. V was clipped by 4 bases and J by 4 bases; unmatched bases: 14. Germline loops: CDR1 KGHSH, CDR2 LQKENI. The chain combines TRBV18 with TRBJ2-1; 9 bases are a match to TRBD1. This sequence was found in a person aged 45 to 59 with breast cancer. The sequenced sample was blood. The CDR3 is CASSRNLDRGDTYNEQFF. The CDR3 DNA follows: TGTGCCAGCTCACGCAACCTAGACAGGGGGGACACATACAATGAGCAGTTCTTC.